Shown below are 18 T cell receptor beta chains from a single sample sequenced in a study of Ad26.COV2.S vaccination and SARS-CoV-2 variants. TCRdb's copy holds only in-frame clones and misses some; the assay was immunoSEQ multiplex PCR. Seen here are around 300,000 clones, about 88% observed once, and the top ten hold 6.4%. The treatment is: roughly 19 received Ad26.COV2.S at low or high dose, single or two shots; about 5 received placebo; per-sample allocation not given. Day 63 after the first injection of vaccine or placebo was the sampling time. The sample consisted of peripheral blood, taken in a trial of Ad26.COV2.S vaccine versus placebo. Receptor source: a person between 18 and 65 years old who received the Ad26.COV2.S COVID-19 vaccine or a placebo.

The V call is TRBV2, the J call TRBJ2-5, with 7 bases identical to TRBD2. The CDR3 sequence is 13 residues long. In germline, CDR1 is SNHLY, CDR2 FYNNEI. With 4 bases clipped from V and 5 bases from J, the junction kept 4 bases outside the gene matches. In nucleotides, the CDR3 is TGTGCCAGCAGTGCGGGGGGAGGTGAGACCCAGTACTTC. Protein product: CASSAGGGETQYF.

The chain is built from TRBV7-6 and TRBJ2-6; perhaps TRBD1 as D (6 bases). The CDR3 is made up of 14 amino acids. CDR1 SGHVS and CDR2 FNYEAQ come from the germline V gene. The V and J ends lost 4 bases and 3 bases respectively, with 7 bases between them. The CDR3: CASSSGVGANVLTF. The DNA for the CDR3 is TGTGCCAGCAGCTCAGGGGTTGGGGCCAACGTCCTGACTTTC.

The chain joins TRBV5-1 to TRBJ2-7; 8 bases match TRBD2. Germline V lookup: CDR1 SGHRS, CDR2 YFSETQ. With 2 bases clipped from V and 0 bases from J, the junction kept 4 bases outside the gene matches. CDR3 size: 15 residues. This chain's CDR3 is CASSLQAGDSYEQYF. The CDR3 DNA is TGCGCCAGCAGCTTACAAGCGGGAGACTCCTACGAGCAGTACTTC.

The chain combines TRBV11-2 with TRBJ2-2; D gene uncertain. Germline CDR1 reads SGHAT; CDR2 reads FQNNGV. The ends were cut back, 1 base at V and 4 bases at J, with 7 bases in the middle. The CDR3 is 14 residues long. The CDR3: CASSLVPATGELFF. CDR3 DNA: TGTGCCAGCAGCTTAGTACCAGCCACCGGGGAGCTGTTTTTT.

The chain employs TRBV7-6 and TRBJ2-7; D ambiguous. CDR1 SGHVS and CDR2 FNYEAQ come from the germline V gene. V gave up 0 bases and J gave up 3 bases, with 6 bases separating them. The CDR3 runs to 13 residues. The CDR3 bases are TGTGCCAGCAGCTTAGCGGATAGCTACGAGCAGTACTTC. It translates to CASSLADSYEQYF.

The V gene is TRBV30, the J gene TRBJ2-5, with D perhaps given as TRBD1 or TRBD2 (6 bases each). Germline CDR1 reads GTSNPN; CDR2 reads SVGIG (reference sequence). The CDR3 has 12 residues. Trimming stripped 8 bases from V and 1 base from J, with 11 bases between. As DNA, the CDR3 is TGTGCCGGAGGAGGGGGCCAAGAGACCCAGTACTTC. It specifies CAGGGGQETQYF.

J is TRBJ2-2 and V is TRBV4-3; 10 nucleotides line up with TRBD2. CDR1 is LGHNA and CDR2 is YSLEER in the germline V gene. V lost 0 bases, J lost 1 base, and 5 bases stayed unmatched. CDR3 length: 18 amino acids. CDR3 sequence (DNA): TGCGCCAGCAGCCAAGATACTAGCGGGGCCTTGAACACCGGGGAGCTGTTTTTT. Translated, it gives CASSQDTSGALNTGELFF.

The V gene is TRBV5-6, the J gene TRBJ2-1, with D tentatively TRBD2 (6 bases). CDR1 SGHDT and CDR2 YYEEEE come from the germline V gene. The length of the CDR3 is 15 residues. The V end was cut by 0 bases, the J end by 3 bases, with 10 bases between. The CDR3 DNA reads as TGTGCCAGCAGCTTGGGGGACTCCAGCTACAATGAGCAGTTCTTC. This codes for CASSLGDSSYNEQFF.

This clone was seen just once. The chain couples TRBV7-9 to TRBJ1-5; 7 bases are a match to TRBD1. The germline CDR1 and CDR2 sequences are SEHNR and FQNEAQ (reference sequence). The CDR3 consists of 16 residues. V lost 0 bases and J lost 0; bases outside the gene matches: 2. As DNA, the CDR3 is TGTGCCAGCAGCTTAGCAGGGGGCTATAGCAATCAGCCCCAGCATTTT. This codes for CASSLAGGYSNQPQHF.

This chain links TRBV7-2 with TRBJ2-7; D may be TRBD1 (6 bases). This CDR3 is built from 15 residues. Germline V gene lookup returns CDR1 SGHTA and CDR2 FQGNSA. Trimming cost V 5 bases and J 2 bases, with 16 bases left between them. The CDR3 DNA reads TGTGCCAGCAGCCCATTGGGCACAGGGCCCTACGAGCAGTACTTC. This gives the protein CASSPLGTGPYEQYF.

The chain is built from TRBV3-1 (or the pseudogene TRBV3-2) and TRBJ2-7, with D possibly being TRBD1 (6 bases). This CDR3 is 17 amino acids long. The V and J ends lost 1 base and 4 bases respectively, with 20 bases between them. Germline assignment: CDR1 LGHDT and CDR2 YNNKEL (reference sequence). CDR3 sequence: CASSQGTSGASRYEQYF. DNA for the CDR3: TGTGCCAGCAGCCAAGGTACTTCAGGGGCTAGCAGGTACGAGCAGTACTTC.

The V and J genes are TRBV7-6 and TRBJ2-2; tentative D call: TRBD1 (5 bases). Trimming pared 5 bases from V and 7 bases from J, leaving 26 bases between. The CDR3 has 18 residues. The germline V gene has CDR1 SGHVS and CDR2 FNYEAQ. The CDR3: CASSRQFRQDTQNGELFF. The CDR3 DNA follows: TGTGCCAGCAGCCGTCAATTTCGTCAGGACACCCAAAACGGGGAGCTGTTTTTT.

This chain uses TRBV30 with TRBJ2-1; D is ambiguous. The V gene's germline CDR1 is GTSNPN and CDR2 SVGIG (reference sequence). V was pared by 5 bases and J by 8 bases, with 7 bases between. The CDR3 sequence is 10 residues long. CDR3 sequence (DNA): TGTGCCTGGGCTAGTCATGAGCAGTTCTTC. Residues: CAWASHEQFF.

The genes are TRBV28 and TRBJ2-7, with TRBD2 matching 9 bases. The CDR3 has 14 amino acids. Losses at the gene ends were 7 bases for V and 0 bases for J; bases not matched to a gene: 4. Germline V gene lookup returns CDR1 MDHEN and CDR2 SYDVKM. In nucleotides, the CDR3 is TGTGCCAGCACGGCGGGAGGGCCCTCCTACGAGCAGTACTTC. This translates into CASTAGGPSYEQYF.

The chain uses TRBV18 and TRBJ1-4, with D uncertain. In germline, CDR1 is KGHSH, CDR2 LQKENI. The CDR3 has 15 residues. V was trimmed by 3 bases and J by 6 bases, leaving 14 bases between them. In DNA form, the CDR3 reads TGTGCCAGCTCACCGCTTCCCGTCATCGATGAAAAACTGTTTTTT. Residues: CASSPLPVIDEKLFF.

This sequence joins TRBV9 and TRBJ2-7; perhaps TRBD2 as D (6 bases). Per the germline V gene, CDR1 is SGDLS and CDR2 is YYNGEE. There are 14 residues in the CDR3. Trimming pared 1 base from V and 4 bases from J, leaving 12 bases between. The CDR3: CASSVWGGIYEQYF. DNA for the CDR3: TGTGCCAGCAGCGTATGGGGAGGTATATACGAGCAGTACTTC. The full variable domain, its missing parts supplied by reference TRBV9 and TRBJ2-7, is DSGVTQTPKHLITATGQRVTLRCSPRSGDLSVYWYQQSLDQGLQFLIQYYNGEERAKGNILERFSAQQFPDLHSELNLSSLELGDSALYFCASSVWGGIYEQYFGPGTRLTVT.

DNA of the CDR3: TGTGCCAGCAGCACAGACCCCCAGCCCCAGCATTTT. Amino acids: CASSTDPQPQHF. This chain uses TRBV9 with TRBJ1-5; D is unclear. The CDR3 is 12 residues long. Trimming took 4 bases from V and 7 from J, leaving 9 bases between them. The germline V gene encodes CDR1 SGDLS and CDR2 YYNGEE. Looking up the rest from reference TRBV9 and TRBJ1-5 gives the full variable domain: DSGVTQTPKHLITATGQRVTLRCSPRSGDLSVYWYQQSLDQGLQFLIQYYNGEERAKGNILERFSAQQFPDLHSELNLSSLELGDSALYFCASSTDPQPQHFGDGTRLSIL.

The rearrangement joins TRBV7-2 to TRBJ1-2; 10 nucleotides match TRBD1. The junction had 5 bases not matched to a gene; V was cut back by 6 bases and J by 4 bases. The CDR3 extends over 14 amino acids. Germline lookup yields CDR1 SGHTA and CDR2 FQGNSA. The CDR3 is CASSSTGGGYGYTF. CDR3 bases: TGTGCCAGCAGTTCGACAGGGGGCGGCTATGGCTACACCTTC.